Listed here are 18 T cell receptor beta chains from one sample, sequenced in a study of blood T cell repertoires in COVID-19. The repertoire was sequenced with immunoSEQ multiplex PCR; TCRdb's copy has only in-frame clones and lacks some. The sample lists about 260,000 clones, 75% to 90% seen once, with 2% to 3% in the top ten. Sequencing input: PBMCs or T cells enriched from blood (not recorded which). These TCRs come from a woman younger than 30 who had recovered from COVID-19.

The CDR3 nucleotides read TGTGCCAGCAGTTACACTGTTGTTTTGGCTAATGAAAAACTGTTTTTT. Its protein is CASSYTVVLANEKLFF. This chain links TRBV6-5 with TRBJ1-4; no definite D call. Trimming took 2 bases from V and 3 from J, leaving 13 bases between them. The CDR3 consists of 16 residues. CDR1 MNHEY and CDR2 SVGAGI come from the germline V gene.

The chain carries TRBV14 and TRBJ1-2, with 9 bases fitting TRBD1. The CDR3 runs 16 residues. CDR1 SGHDN and CDR2 FVKESK come from the germline V gene. Trimming took 1 base from V and 4 from J; bases not matched to a gene: 7. DNA for the CDR3: TGTGCCAGCAGCCAAGTTCGCACAGGGGGCCGCTATGGCTACACCTTC. Amino acid sequence: CASSQVRTGGRYGYTF.

This chain joins TRBV6-5 and TRBJ2-3; 7 bases match TRBD1. V shed 5 bases, J shed 4 bases, and the junction held 6 bases outside the gene matches. This CDR3 contains 14 residues. Germline CDR1 is MNHEY and CDR2 is SVGAGI. The CDR3 protein is CASSPTGVADTQYF. Here the CDR3 DNA reads TGTGCCAGCAGTCCAACAGGGGTAGCAGATACGCAGTATTTT.

The genes are TRBV5-1 and TRBJ1-4, with 8 bases that match TRBD1. Germline assignment: CDR1 SGHRS and CDR2 YFSETQ. The CDR3 has 16 amino acids. After removal of 2 bases from V and 6 bases from J, the junction contained 9 bases not matched to a gene. The CDR3 DNA follows: TGCGCCAGCAGCTTAATGGGCAGGGGGCGCGATGAAAAACTGTTTTTT. Protein sequence: CASSLMGRGRDEKLFF. Drawing the rest from reference TRBV5-1 and TRBJ1-4, the complete variable domain is KAGVTQTPRYLIKTRGQQVTLSCSPISGHRSVSWYQQTPGQGLQFLFEYFSETQRNKGNFPGRFSGRQFSNSRSEMNVSTLELGDSALYLCASSLMGRGRDEKLFFGSGTQLSVL.

The chain combines TRBV19 with TRBJ1-5; D call uncertain. Trimming stripped 6 bases from V and 5 bases from J, with 8 bases between. This CDR3 spans 12 amino acids. CDR1 and CDR2 (germline): LNHDA, SQIVND (reference sequence). The CDR3, as DNA: TGTGCCAGTAGCGGGATGCATCAGCCCCAGCATTTT. It specifies CASSGMHQPQHF.

In this sample, this clone turned up once. This chain links TRBV20-1 with TRBJ1-4, with D possibly matching TRBD1 (5 bases). The CDR3 extends over 11 amino acids. Trimming pared 5 bases from V and 5 bases from J, leaving 6 bases between. Germline assignment: CDR1 DFQATT and CDR2 SNEGSKA (reference sequence). CDR3 in amino acids: CSARGNEKLFF. Written as DNA, the CDR3 is TGCAGTGCTCGGGGGAATGAAAAACTGTTTTTT.

J is TRBJ2-5 and V is TRBV10-1; 12 bases map to TRBD2. The CDR3 has 16 amino acids. Germline CDR1 and CDR2: WNHNN and SYGVQD (reference sequence). Unmatched junction bases numbered 13, after V lost 6 bases and J lost 8 bases. The CDR3 DNA is TGCGCCAGCAGCCCAGAGGGACTAGCGGGCCAAGGAACCCAGTACTTC. This gives the protein CASSPEGLAGQGTQYF.

With regard to this clone: The conserved phenylalanine or tryptophan normally closing the CDR3 is absent here, so this likely arose from a read error. Because the CDR3's place on the DNA is in doubt, the DNA is left out and the CDR3 is given as listed by TCRdb. The chain uses TRBV21-1 and TRBJ2-7; the DNA was not compared with TRBD2, the D call given in the table. TRBV21-1 is a documented pseudogene. From its first to its last residue, the CDR3 has 12 amino acids. The CDR3: CASSTPGRRGPS.

The chain joins TRBV2 to TRBJ2-1, with 9 bases lining up with TRBD1. CDR3 size: 15 residues. V trimming: 1 base; J trimming: 7 bases; junction bases outside the gene matches: 5. Germline CDR1 SNHLY, CDR2 FYNNEI. This CDR3 reads CASSEGTGVRNEQFF. The DNA of the CDR3 is TGTGCCAGCAGTGAAGGGACAGGGGTTCGAAATGAGCAGTTCTTC.

This chain links TRBV28 with TRBJ1-3; D perhaps matches TRBD1 (6 bases). Trimming cost V 8 bases and J 3 bases, with 11 bases left between them. The CDR3 consists of 13 residues. Germline V gives CDR1 MDHEN, CDR2 SYDVKM. The CDR3 sequence: CASRGANGNTIYF. In DNA form, the CDR3 reads TGTGCCAGCCGGGGGGCCAATGGAAACACCATATATTTT.

The chain is built from TRBV6-5 and TRBJ1-1; D is perhaps TRBD1 (5 bases). The ends were cut back, 7 bases at V and 1 base at J, with 13 bases in the middle. The CDR3 sequence is 14 residues long. The germline gives CDR1 MNHEY, CDR2 SVGAGI. CDR3 sequence: CASITTGQNTEAFF. CDR3 sequence (DNA): TGTGCCAGCATCACCACTGGACAGAACACTGAAGCTTTCTTT.

This clone was counted a single time. V gene TRBV6-2 or TRBV6-3 combines with J gene TRBJ1-4, with a possible D match to TRBD1 (5 bases). The CDR3 is 15 amino acids. Germline V gives CDR1 MNHEY, CDR2 SVGEGT. Trimming shortened V by 2 bases and J by 10 bases, and 17 bases separated the two germline ends. The CDR3 DNA is TGTGCCAGCAGTTACGGGCAGAGGACATTAGGAAAACTGTTTTTT. This codes for CASSYGQRTLGKLFF.

V usage is TRBV10-1 and J usage is TRBJ2-3; 7 nucleotides align to TRBD1. Trimming at V came to 2 bases and at J to 0 bases, leaving 5 bases not matched to a gene. Germline values: CDR1 WNHNN, CDR2 SYGVQD (reference sequence). The CDR3 is 16 amino acids. The CDR3 here is CASSETGAGSTDTQYF. CDR3 coding DNA: TGCGCCAGCAGTGAGACAGGGGCCGGGAGCACAGATACGCAGTATTTT.

In this sample, this clone turned up once. V usage is TRBV7-9 and J usage is TRBJ1-1; D not resolved. V was trimmed by 3 bases and J by 2 bases, leaving 13 bases between them. Germline CDR1 is SEHNR and CDR2 is FQNEAQ (reference sequence). The CDR3 covers 15 residues. CDR3 DNA: TGTGCCAGCAGCTTGAATAGCGCGATAAACACTGAAGCTTTCTTT. Protein product: CASSLNSAINTEAFF.

This clone was picked up one time. The chain joins TRBV6-6 to TRBJ2-1; 8 bases match TRBD2. Germline CDR1 reads MNHNY; CDR2 reads SVGAGI (reference sequence). The CDR3 covers 13 residues. The V segment lost 5 bases and the J segment 7 bases; nucleotides outside the gene matches: 4. This CDR3 reads CASSRLANNEQFF. CDR3 bases: TGTGCCAGCAGTAGACTAGCGAATAATGAGCAGTTCTTC.

The chain carries TRBV7-9 and TRBJ2-3; possible D gene TRBD2, 5 bases. This CDR3 comprises 16 residues. CDR1 SEHNR and CDR2 FQNEAQ come from the germline V gene (reference sequence). Trimming cost V 0 bases and J 2 bases, with 12 bases left between them. As DNA, the CDR3 is TGTGCCAGCAGCTTAGCGCCTAGCTTCTCCACAGATACGCAGTATTTT. As protein: CASSLAPSFSTDTQYF.

A single count supports this clone. The junction shows a germline mismatch at one end, possibly a read error. The chain recombines TRBV2 with TRBJ2-1, with D possibly matching TRBD2 (6 bases). Germline loops: CDR1 SNHLY, CDR2 FYNNEI. This CDR3 is built from 13 residues. In nucleotides, the CDR3 is TGTGCCCGCAGGGAGGCGAACTACAATGAGCAGTTCTTC. Translated: CARREANYNEQFF.

The rearrangement links TRBV7-9 to TRBJ1-4; a weak D match, TRBD1 (5 bases). Trimming removed 5 bases at V and 14 bases at J, with 15 bases between. CDR1 SEHNR and CDR2 FQNEAQ come from the germline V gene (reference sequence). This CDR3 has 12 amino acids. CDR3 sequence (DNA): TGTGCCAGCAGCCCTAGGCCAGGGCTGCTGTTTTTT. Its protein product is CASSPRPGLLFF.